A single sample gave rise to the 24 T cell receptor beta chains below, sequenced in a study of diagnostic markers for celiac disease. TCRdb re-called the reads; every CDR3 protein appears as one record, without DNA. The sample data list 1,500 to 2,500 distinct CDR3 sequences. Sequenced material: either unsorted cells or a sorted T cell fraction (not recorded which). Receptors originate from a human donor. This table probably holds off-target reads from a library built for another chain.

The rearrangement links TRBV5-1 to TRBJ2-2; TCRdb's assignment of TRBD2 cannot be checked, as there is no DNA. The germline gives CDR1 SGHRS, CDR2 YFSETQ. The length of the CDR3 is 14 residues. CDR3 residues: CASSLVVYAGELFF.

By frequency, this clonotype is medium-sized. The CDR3 is CASGLTVNTEAFF. V gene TRBV12-5 combines with J gene TRBJ1-1. This CDR3 has 13 amino acids. Germline-derived CDR1 and CDR2 are LGHNT and FRNRAP.

The J gene is TRBJ2-2, the V gene TRBV7-9. This CDR3 has 16 residues. CDR1 SEHNR and CDR2 FQNEAQ come from the germline V gene (reference sequence). The CDR3 sequence is CASSSREGTNTGELFF.

This clonotype shows up as medium-sized by frequency. The V call is TRBV5-1, the J call TRBJ2-1. The length of the CDR3 is 14 residues. Per the germline V gene, CDR1 is SGHRS and CDR2 is YFSETQ. CDR3 region: CASSLGQAYNEQFF.

V and J are TRBV2 and TRBJ2-7; lacking DNA, the TRBD1 call made by TCRdb goes unchecked. This CDR3 spans 14 amino acids. The germline gives CDR1 SNHLY, CDR2 FYNNEI. The CDR3 spells CATQPGQTSYEQYF.

In terms of frequency, this clonotype is large. The rearrangement uses TRBV7-2 and TRBJ2-5; absent DNA, TCRdb's TRBD1 call cannot be checked. The CDR3 runs to 16 residues. The germline V gene encodes CDR1 SGHTA and CDR2 FQGNSA. The CDR3 is CASSFKTGGSGETQYF.

The chain couples TRBV18 to TRBJ2-5; TCRdb's assignment of TRBD1 cannot be checked, as there is no DNA. The CDR3 sequence is 14 residues long. Germline CDR1 KGHSH, CDR2 LQKENI. This chain's CDR3 is CASSPTTGQQTQYF.

The chain joins TRBV27 to TRBJ2-7. CDR1 is MNHEY, CDR2 SMNVEV, per germline (reference sequence). The CDR3 extends over 15 amino acids. CDR3: CASSLAGVSSYEQYF.

This chain uses TRBV12-3 or TRBV12-4 with TRBJ2-2; the D gene TCRdb calls, TRBD1, cannot be checked with no DNA. The CDR3 has 14 residues. The CDR3: CASTGTGLTGELFF.

This chain uses TRBV7-2 with TRBJ1-1; the D gene TCRdb calls, TRBD1, cannot be checked with no DNA. The length of the CDR3 is 16 residues. Per germline, CDR1 SGHTA and CDR2 FQGNSA. This CDR3 reads CASKTGQVLFNTEAFF.

CDR3 region: CASSPPRTPWYTEAFF. The chain is built from TRBV7-4 and TRBJ1-1; lacking DNA, the TRBD1 call made by TCRdb goes unchecked. CDR1 and CDR2 (germline): SGHVT, SQSDAQ. The CDR3 spans 16 residues. Drawing the rest from reference TRBV7-4 and TRBJ1-1, the complete variable domain is GAGVSQSPRYKVAKRGRDVALRCDSISGHVTLYWYRQTLGQGSEVLTYSQSDAQRDKSGRPSGRFSAERPERSVSTLKIQRTEQGDSAVYLCASSPPRTPWYTEAFFGQGTRLTVV.

This clonotype shows up as medium-sized (0.01 to 0.1%) by frequency. The chain uses TRBV7-2 and TRBJ1-2. This CDR3 spans 14 amino acids. The germline V gene encodes CDR1 SGHTA and CDR2 FQGNSA. This chain's CDR3 is CASSLGSMDYGYTF.

CDR3 in amino acids: CASSLEEVPYEQYF. The chain joins TRBV7-6 to TRBJ2-7. Germline-derived CDR1 and CDR2 are SGHVS and FNYEAQ. The CDR3 is made up of 14 amino acids.

The CDR3 here is CASGVSGRQETQYF. The chain has TRBV6-6 and TRBJ2-5. Germline lookup yields CDR1 MNHNY and CDR2 SVGAGI (reference sequence). This CDR3 contains 14 residues.

The chain joins TRBV5-1 to TRBJ1-6. Germline CDR1 is SGHRS and CDR2 is YFSETQ. The CDR3 extends over 16 amino acids. CDR3 protein: CASSDGGWAYNSPLHF.

V is TRBV7-3 and J is TRBJ2-7; TCRdb's D call, TRBD1, is unchecked because there is no DNA. Germline V gene lookup returns CDR1 SGHTA and CDR2 FQGTGA. The CDR3 spans 15 residues. The CDR3 here is CASSFSAGASYEQYF. Full variable domain (outside the CDR3, taken from reference TRBV7-3 and TRBJ2-7): GAGVSQTPSNKVTEKGKYVELRCDPISGHTALYWYRQSLGQGPEFLIYFQGTGAADDSGLPNDRFFAVRPEGSVSTLKIQRTERGDSAVYLCASSFSAGASYEQYFGPGTRLTVT.

The chain joins TRBV3-1 to TRBJ1-5. CDR1 is LGHDT, CDR2 YNNKEL, per germline (reference sequence). The CDR3 loop spans 15 amino acids. This CDR3 is CASSQGRGANQPQHF. The full variable domain, in which reference TRBV3-1 and TRBJ1-5 provide the parts outside the CDR3, is DTAVSQTPKYLVTQMGNDKSIKCEQNLGHDTMYWYKQDSKKFLKIMFSYNNKELIINETVPNRFSPKSPDKAHLNLHINSLELGDSAVYFCASSQGRGANQPQHFGDGTRLSIL.

V is TRBV6-1 and J is TRBJ1-6; TCRdb proposes TRBD1, but this gene call is untestable without DNA. The CDR3 loop spans 13 amino acids. Germline V gives CDR1 MNHNS, CDR2 SASEGT. CDR3 residues: CASTAPRDSPLHF.

V gene TRBV15 combines with J gene TRBJ1-5. Germline V CDR1 and CDR2: LNHNV, YYDKDF (reference sequence). The CDR3 totals 14 residues. CDR3 sequence reads: CATSRDQENQPQHF. Combining the CDR3 with reference TRBV15 and TRBJ1-5 gives the whole variable domain DAMVIQNPRYQVTQFGKPVTLSCSQTLNHNVMYWYQQKSSQAPKLLFHYYDKDFNNEADTPDNFQSRRPNTSFCFLDIRSPGLGDTAMYLCATSRDQENQPQHFGDGTRLSIL.

The CDR3: CASSLASPNEQFF. The chain recombines TRBV7-9 with TRBJ2-1. Germline CDR1 reads SEHNR; CDR2 reads FQNEAQ (reference sequence). This CDR3 region has 13 residues.

This clonotype is large by frequency. This rearrangement joins TRBV12-3 or TRBV12-4 to TRBJ1-1. The CDR3 consists of 14 residues. The CDR3 sequence: CASSFFGGNTEAFF.

Its frequency marks this clonotype as large (0.1 to 1%). This chain uses TRBV4-2 with TRBJ2-6. The CDR3 covers 17 residues. The V gene's germline CDR1 is LGHNA and CDR2 YNFKEQ. This CDR3 reads CASSQPVTASGANVLTF.

This sequence joins TRBV12-3 or TRBV12-4 and TRBJ1-2; with no DNA, the TCRdb D assignment of TRBD1 cannot be verified. CDR3 size: 13 residues. This chain's CDR3 is CASSLGLGDGYTF.

The J gene is TRBJ1-2, the V gene TRBV5-1. The CDR3 is 13 residues long. Germline CDR1 reads SGHRS; CDR2 reads YFSETQ. Here the CDR3 reads CASSQDLRWGYTF.